Presented here are 21 T cell receptor beta chains from one specimen sequenced in a study of T cell repertoires in cytomegalovirus infection. A single record per CDR3 protein comes from TCRdb applying MiXCR to the reads. The sample lists fewer than 350,000 distinct CDR3 sequences; about 17% were seen once. Sequencing used PBMCs. The receptors originated from a human donor in good health (CMV status not recorded). Some clones in this sample may be carry-over from other donors' samples.

This chain joins TRBV12-3 or TRBV12-4 and TRBJ1-2; D remains unclear. The CDR3 sequence is 14 residues long. V gave up 7 bases and J gave up 0 bases, with 12 bases separating them. The CDR3 DNA sequence: TGTGCCAGCACCGCGGGAGAAACTAACTATGGCTACACCTTC. This sequence encodes CASTAGETNYGYTF.

A few counts support this clonotype. The chain joins TRBV6-2 or TRBV6-3 to TRBJ1-2; tentative D call: TRBD1 (6 bases). CDR3 length: 13 amino acids. Germline CDR1 MNHEY, CDR2 SVGEGT. The V and J ends lost 2 bases and 4 bases respectively, with 8 bases between them. The CDR3 coding sequence is TGTGCCAGCAGTTACGACAGGTCCTATGGCTACACCTTC. Protein product: CASSYDRSYGYTF.

This clonotype occurred a few times. This rearrangement joins TRBV7-8 to TRBJ2-5; D might be TRBD1 (6 bases). Trimming took 4 bases from V and 3 from J, leaving 9 bases between them. The CDR3 spans 13 residues. In germline, CDR1 is SGHVS, CDR2 FQNEAQ. The CDR3 DNA follows: TGTGCCAGCAGCTCGGGACATAAAGAGACCCAGTACTTC. It is translated as CASSSGHKETQYF.

There are many counts of this clonotype. This chain links TRBV7-2 with TRBJ1-4, with D perhaps TRBD1 (6 bases). The V gene lost 5 bases and the J gene lost 5 bases, with 21 bases spanning the gap. The CDR3 runs to 17 residues. The V gene's germline CDR1 is SGHTA and CDR2 FQGNSA. This chain's CDR3 is CASSPRAARGGNEKLFF. In DNA, the CDR3 is TGTGCCAGCAGCCCTCGGGCAGCCCGCGGGGGCAATGAAAAACTGTTTTTT.

DNA of the CDR3: TGCAGTGCTAGTACAGGCCTTTTTAGCAATCAGCCCCAGCATTTT. It translates to CSASTGLFSNQPQHF. This chain connects TRBV20-1 to TRBJ1-5, with a possible D match to TRBD1 (5 bases). Trimming took 3 bases from V and 0 from J, leaving 12 bases between them. There are 15 residues in the CDR3. Germline V CDR1 and CDR2: DFQATT, SNEGSKA (reference sequence).

This clonotype was recorded many times. The chain has TRBV28 and TRBJ2-7, with 9 positions matching TRBD1. Germline V gene data show CDR1 as MDHEN and CDR2 as SYDVKM. CDR3 size: 14 residues. J lost 7 bases, V lost 8 bases, and 12 bases had no gene match. CDR3 region: CASSWDRDLREQYF. CDR3 nucleotides: TGTGCCAGCTCGTGGGACAGGGACCTGAGGGAGCAGTACTTC.

This clonotype was observed at least ten times. V gene TRBV7-9 combines with J gene TRBJ1-4; D might be TRBD1 (5 bases). Trimming shortened V by 3 bases and J by 0 bases, and 29 bases separated the two germline ends. The CDR3 spans 22 residues. Germline V CDR1 and CDR2: SEHNR, FQNEAQ (reference sequence). The CDR3 here is CASSFFYRGGFPASATNEKLFF. The DNA for the CDR3 is TGTGCCAGCAGCTTTTTCTATCGGGGGGGTTTCCCCGCGTCTGCAACTAATGAAAAACTGTTTTTT.

J is TRBJ2-2 and V is TRBV3-1; D unclear. CDR1 is LGHDT and CDR2 is YNNKEL in the germline V gene (reference sequence). Trimming stripped 4 bases from V and 3 bases from J, with 9 bases between. The CDR3 loop spans 14 amino acids. The CDR3 coding sequence is TGTGCCAGCAGCCCCGACGGACACACCGGGGAGCTGTTTTTT. It codes for CASSPDGHTGELFF.

Only one count was recorded for this clonotype. The chain uses TRBV12-3 or TRBV12-4 and TRBJ1-2; D gene ambiguous. CDR3 size: 11 residues. V lost 3 bases, J lost 11 bases, and 10 bases lay in between. The CDR3 DNA sequence: TGTGCCAGCAGTTTTGGAACGATTTACACCTTC. Translation: CASSFGTIYTF.

This clonotype was counted ten times or more. The chain employs TRBV7-6 and TRBJ2-3; D possibly uses TRBD1 or TRBD2 (5 bases each). Trimming cost V 5 bases and J 1 base, with 13 bases left between them. CDR1 SGHVS and CDR2 FNYEAQ come from the germline V gene. The CDR3 length is 15 residues. The CDR3 DNA reads TGTGCCAGCAGCCCGGGACGGGTTGGCACAGATACGCAGTATTTT. This translates into CASSPGRVGTDTQYF.

V and J are TRBV9 and TRBJ1-3; no reliable D call. V gave up 4 bases and J gave up 0 bases, with 14 bases separating them. The CDR3 is made up of 16 amino acids. From germline, CDR1 is SGDLS and CDR2 YYNGEE. The DNA for the CDR3 is TGTGCCAGCAGCTTGGACGGTGTAGCCTCTGGAAACACCATATATTTT. This sequence encodes CASSLDGVASGNTIYF.

This clonotype was seen at least ten times. The gene calls are TRBV15 and TRBJ2-3; D is possibly TRBD1 (6 bases). This CDR3 region has 15 residues. Trimming took off 0 bases at V and 6 bases at J, with 13 bases between the two ends. Germline V gives CDR1 LNHNV, CDR2 YYDKDF (reference sequence). The CDR3 DNA follows: TGTGCCACCAGCAGAGACCAGGGGCCCGGGGATACGCAGTATTTT. This gives the protein CATSRDQGPGDTQYF.

The sample holds many counts of this clonotype. This chain uses TRBV12-3 or TRBV12-4 with TRBJ1-6; D is ambiguous. Trimming took 1 base from V and 8 from J, leaving 9 bases between them. The CDR3 has 14 residues. The DNA for the CDR3 is TGTGCCAGCAGTTTAGGGCACGAATATTCACCCCTCCACTTT. Protein: CASSLGHEYSPLHF.

The genes are TRBV20-1 and TRBJ2-3; 9 nucleotides align to TRBD2. The CDR3 extends over 14 amino acids. The J segment lost 5 bases and the V segment lost 6 bases, leaving 9 bases of the junction unmatched. Germline lookup yields CDR1 DFQATT and CDR2 SNEGSKA (reference sequence). DNA of the CDR3: TGCAGTGCCCATGCGGGGGGGGCCGTAGATACGCAGTATTTT. This sequence encodes CSAHAGGAVDTQYF.

This clonotype has a single count. This chain links TRBV18 with TRBJ1-3; the match to TRBD1 covers 8 bases. The V segment lost 3 bases and the J segment 4 bases; nucleotides outside the gene matches: 8. CDR1 and CDR2 from the germline V gene are KGHSH and LQKENI. This CDR3 spans 16 amino acids. The CDR3 nucleotides read TGTGCCAGCTCACCGCGGACAGGGCAGACCGGAAACACCATATATTTT. As protein: CASSPRTGQTGNTIYF.

The chain's CDR3 is CASSLLNPGQGHNSPLHF. CDR3 DNA sequence: TGTGCCAGCTCACTACTTAACCCGGGACAAGGACATAATTCACCCCTCCACTTT. The gene calls are TRBV18 and TRBJ1-6; possible D gene TRBD1, 6 bases. The V end was cut by 4 bases, the J end by 5 bases, with 21 bases between. Germline CDR1 reads KGHSH; CDR2 reads LQKENI. The CDR3 length is 18 residues. The full variable domain, its missing parts supplied by reference TRBV18 and TRBJ1-6, is NAGVMQNPRHLVRRRGQEARLRCSPMKGHSHVYWYRQLPEEGLKFMVYLQKENIIDESGMPKERFSAEFPKEGPSILRIQQVVRGDSAAYFCASSLLNPGQGHNSPLHFGNGTRLTVT.

This clonotype was recorded many times. This rearrangement joins TRBV4-2 to TRBJ2-3; D not certain. V dropped 0 bases and J dropped 0 bases, with 13 bases sitting between them. Looked up from germline, CDR1 is LGHNA and CDR2 is YNFKEQ. The CDR3 is made up of 17 amino acids. The CDR3 nucleotides are TGTGCCAGCAGCCAAGATAGGTACCGGAGTAGCACAGATACGCAGTATTTT. Its protein is CASSQDRYRSSTDTQYF.

Only one count was recorded for this clonotype. Written as DNA, the CDR3 is TGCAGTTCAGGACTAGCGGGGGGGAAGGATACGCAGTATTTT. It specifies CSSGLAGGKDTQYF. This chain joins TRBV20-1 and TRBJ2-3; 15 positions match TRBD2. Germline V CDR1 and CDR2: DFQATT, SNEGSKA (reference sequence). The length of the CDR3 is 14 residues. J lost 6 bases, V lost 8 bases, and 6 bases had no gene match.

This clonotype has a handful of counts. The chain uses TRBV20-1 and TRBJ1-5, with 7 bases lining up with TRBD1. The V gene end was trimmed by 5 bases and the J gene end by 0 bases; junction bases not matched to a gene: 16. This CDR3 comprises 18 residues. CDR1 and CDR2 (germline): DFQATT, SNEGSKA (reference sequence). CDR3 DNA: TGCAGTGCTGTCGTACCGGGACAGCTAGCTTATAGCAATCAGCCCCAGCATTTT. Translated: CSAVVPGQLAYSNQPQHF.

The V and J genes are TRBV4-2 and TRBJ2-5; D is uncertain. CDR3 length equals 18 residues. Trimming cost V 0 bases and J 5 bases, with 22 bases left between them. Per the germline V gene, CDR1 is LGHNA and CDR2 is YNFKEQ. For the CDR3, the DNA is TGTGCCAGCAGCCAAGATCCTTTAGTGGCCAGCCGCTGGGAGACCCAGTACTTC. It yields the protein CASSQDPLVASRWETQYF.

This clonotype was detected ten times or more. The genes are TRBV12-3 or TRBV12-4 and TRBJ1-2; no clear D. The CDR3 extends over 11 amino acids. The V and J ends lost 8 bases and 4 bases respectively, with 8 bases between them. CDR3 DNA sequence: TGTGCCAGCGGATCGGTCTATGGCTACACCTTC. Translating it yields CASGSVYGYTF.